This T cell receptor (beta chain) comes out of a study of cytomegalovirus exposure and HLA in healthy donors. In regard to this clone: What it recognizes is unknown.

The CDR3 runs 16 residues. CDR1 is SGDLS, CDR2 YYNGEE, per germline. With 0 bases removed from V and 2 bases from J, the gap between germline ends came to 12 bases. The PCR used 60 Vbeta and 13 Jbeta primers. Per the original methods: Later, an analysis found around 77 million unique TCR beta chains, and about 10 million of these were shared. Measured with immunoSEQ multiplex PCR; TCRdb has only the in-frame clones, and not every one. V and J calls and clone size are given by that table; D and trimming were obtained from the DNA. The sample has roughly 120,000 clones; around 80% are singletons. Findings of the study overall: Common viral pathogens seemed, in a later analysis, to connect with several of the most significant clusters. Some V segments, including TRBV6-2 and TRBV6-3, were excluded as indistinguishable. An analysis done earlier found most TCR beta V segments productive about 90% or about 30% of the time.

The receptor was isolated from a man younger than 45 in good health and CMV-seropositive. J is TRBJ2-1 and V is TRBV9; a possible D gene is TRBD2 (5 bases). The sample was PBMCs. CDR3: CASSVAPGNAYNEQFF. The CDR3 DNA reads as TGTGCCAGCAGCGTAGCTCCGGGGAATGCCTACAATGAGCAGTTCTTC.